This T cell receptor (beta chain) was obtained from a study of blood T cell repertoires in COVID-19. Method: immunoSEQ multiplex PCR; TCRdb's copy keeps in-frame clones and lacks some. The data hold over 250,000 clones, with about 85% observed a single time. The receptor comes from a human donor in a cohort sampled during active COVID-19. Sequenced: peripheral blood.

The CDR3 is CASTQGNSPLHF. DNA of the CDR3: TGTGCCAGCACCCAGGGGAATTCACCCCTCCACTTT. The rearrangement joins TRBV2 to TRBJ1-6; perhaps TRBD1 as D (6 bases). Per the germline V gene, CDR1 is SNHLY and CDR2 is FYNNEI. Between the trimmed V and J ends, which lost 7 bases and 7 bases, there was a span of 8 bases. This CDR3 spans 12 amino acids.